This T cell receptor beta chain appears in the sequencing data of a study of cytomegalovirus exposure and HLA in healthy donors. On this clone: The antigen is undetermined.

Study findings and constraints: One cluster of highly shared sequence variants probably arose as a sequencing artifact. Analysis performed later found approximately 17,000 TCR beta sequences associated with HLA alleles at 0.05 false discovery rate.

13 Jbeta primers and 60 Vbeta primers were used for the PCR. In the original workflow: An analysis performed later counted around 80 million unique TCR beta chains (roughly 9.9 million of them shared). Clones were sequenced by immunoSEQ multiplex PCR, and TCRdb holds only the in-frame ones, with some missing. D and trimming were read from the DNA, whereas the V and J calls and clone size are those reported in that table. The sample shows 210,000 or so clones, 65% to 90% of them seen only once. V lost 6 bases to trimming and J lost 8 bases, with 13 bases between them. There are 11 residues in the CDR3. Germline CDR1 and CDR2: SQVTM and ANQGSEA.

The source of this sequence is a girl aged 5-17 years in good health and CMV-seronegative. The specimen was PBMCs. This chain joins TRBV29-1 and TRBJ1-2; D is uncertain. DNA of the CDR3: TGCAGCGTGCGGAGTTCTAGAGGCTACACCTTC. Its translation: CSVRSSRGYTF.